This TCR beta chain was retrieved from a study of cytomegalovirus exposure and HLA in healthy donors. The study's findings and limits: A likely sequencing artifact accounted for one observed cluster of highly shared sequence variants.

V gave up 6 bases and J gave up 6 bases; unmatched junction bases: 3. The CDR3 sequence is 12 residues long. Germline values: CDR1 MNHNY, CDR2 SVGAGI (reference sequence). Primers: 60 Vbeta forward and 13 Jbeta reverse. Sequencing was performed with immunoSEQ multiplex PCR; in TCRdb, only in-frame clones are kept and a portion is missing. The sample carries approximately 210,000 clones, approximately 80% recorded once. With respect to this clone: Its antigen remains unknown.

Each donor's status was that of a healthy bone marrow donor. The sequencing sample was made of PBMCs. The genes are TRBV6-6 and TRBJ1-2, with TRBD1 identical over 8 bases. The TCR sequence derives from a woman between 50 and 59 years old in good health and CMV-seropositive. The CDR3 reads CASSFRGHGYTF. The CDR3 nucleotides read TGTGCCAGCAGCTTCAGGGGGCATGGCTACACCTTC.